Included here is one TCR beta chain sequence, with context. The antigen is not known. The sample is drawn from a study of T cell responses to AZD1222 COVID-19 vaccine. Looking at the study overall: It was second doses at about 4 or about 12 weeks that were pooled. The study, taken as a whole, reports: There were vaccine-associated CD4 TCRs across spike, dominant at 160-218 and 743-854. Clonal diversity was possibly underestimated; the donors were predominantly white British and more often female. No day 14 peak samples; only post-peak repertoires were characterized.

V lost 6 bases to trimming and J lost 9 bases, with 21 bases between them. There are 15 residues in the CDR3. In germline, CDR1 is SGHAT, CDR2 FQNNGV. The method was immunoSEQ multiplex PCR; TCRdb's version includes in-frame clones alone and lacks a portion of them. The sample includes about 56,000 clones, approximately 85% of them seen just once. V is TRBV11-2 and J is TRBJ2-1; unclear D gene. This sequence originates from an adult in good health. The specimen was peripheral blood, collected on day 0 of AZD1222 vaccination. In DNA, the CDR3 is TGTGCCAGCAGGGCGGCCGTGGGCGGAGACGGTGAGCAGTTCTTC. This sequence encodes CASRAAVGGDGEQFF.